Included here is one T cell receptor beta chain sequence, with context. As originally analysed: Cell counts per sample came from amplifying reference gene primers. Clones were read by immunoSEQ multiplex PCR, and TCRdb kept only the in-frame ones, dropping some. V, J and clone size are those of that table, while D and trimming were read from the DNA. The top ten hold more than 2% of the sample, which has approximately 51,000 clones, approximately 87% seen once. This sample was taken from a study of blood T cell repertoires in COVID-19. Study background: Acute and convalescent COVID-19 specimens originated in the United States, Italy and Spain. T cells, B-cell-depleted T cells, or PBMCs provided the cDNA or gDNA that served as material.

In Seattle, patients joined the study during active infection and were tracked longitudinally. CDR1 is MNHEY, CDR2 SVGAGI, per germline. This CDR3 region has 11 residues. With V trimmed by 7 bases and J by 9 bases, 4 bases remained unmatched. The chain joins TRBV6-5 to TRBJ1-2, with 8 nucleotides matching TRBD1. This TCR was sampled from an elderly woman with COVID-19, enrolled during active disease. Material: peripheral blood. The CDR3 DNA reads as TGTGCCAGCACTCAGGGGGCCAGCTACACCTTC. It is translated as CASTQGASYTF.